The text below deals with one T cell receptor beta chain. Its antigen is still unknown. The CDR3 has 12 residues. Per the germline V gene, CDR1 is SGDLS and CDR2 is YYNGEE. Between the trimmed V and J ends, which lost 3 bases and 13 bases, there was a span of 16 bases. Findings and caveats of the study: Tumor memory CD4+ T cell TCR gene usage clustered with blood and lymph node memory CD4+ cells and lymph node naive CD4+ cells. Tumor Treg TCRs overlapped most with tumor naive CD4+ cells.

Naive CD4+ cells had CD25+ Tregs removed. Full-length variable regions came from constant-region reverse primers plus semi-nested Nested Universal Primer A PCR. TCRdb itself ran the 5' RACE reads through MiXCR, one entry per CDR3 protein. The sample holds over 25,000 distinct CDR3 sequences, 20% to 30% seen once. The chain recombines TRBV9 with TRBJ1-2, with TRBD1 as a possible D gene (6 bases). This receptor was taken from a female donor with breast cancer. Sequenced input: naive CD4+ T cells sorted from a lymph node. Subset here: naive CD4+ T cells, CD4+CD45RA+CD25-. CDR3 DNA: TGTGCCAGCAGCGCACAGGGTGGCGGAGTCACCTTC. Translating gives CASSAQGGGVTF.